Listed here are 26 T cell receptor beta chains from one sample, sequenced in a study of glioma-infiltrating T cells. The iRepertoire nested amplicon-rescue multiplex PCR amplified TCR alpha and beta CDR3s from RNA. MiXCR was run by TCRdb on the multiplex PCR reads, yielding one entry per CDR3 protein. The sample consists of fewer than 500,000 distinct CDR3 sequences, 41% of them appearing once. The sequencing sample was made of glioma tissue, nonneoplastic brain tissue, or PBMCs (not recorded which). The receptors come from a human donor with low-grade glioma or glioblastoma, undergoing nonglioma brain surgery, or in good health (not recorded which).

This clonotype was observed a single time. A much larger clone lies a single base off, so this may be a read error. The chain's CDR3 is CASSWDRGYNEQFF. The CDR3 region has the DNA TGTGCCAGCAGTTGGGACAGGGGTTACAATGAGCAGTTCTTC. The chain combines TRBV6-9 with TRBJ2-1, with 10 bases matching TRBD1. Per germline, CDR1 MNHGY and CDR2 SVAAGI. Trimming took 4 bases from V and 4 from J; bases not matched to a gene: 1. CDR3 length equals 14 residues.

The J gene is TRBJ2-2, the V gene TRBV28; 8 bases are shared with TRBD1. CDR3 length: 16 residues. CDR1 is MDHEN, CDR2 SYDVKM, per germline. Trimming cost V 6 bases and J 1 base; bases outside gene matches: 7. This chain's CDR3 is CASRPHGTGNTGELFF. In DNA, the CDR3 is TGTGCCAGCAGACCCCACGGGACAGGGAACACCGGGGAGCTGTTTTTT.

The table lists this clonotype with a count of one. The conserved phenylalanine or tryptophan is not found at the CDR3 terminus, so this likely reflects a read error. This chain connects TRBV4-3 to TRBJ1-2, with D unresolved. This CDR3 is 15 amino acids long. V was cut by 0 bases and J by 2 bases, with 10 bases left in between. Per the germline V gene, CDR1 is LGHNA and CDR2 is YSLEER. The CDR3 region has the DNA TGCGCCAGCAGCCAAGATGTAGGACGGAACTATGGCTACACCTAC. Protein: CASSQDVGRNYGYTY.

This chain connects TRBV20-1 to TRBJ2-7, with 7 bases fitting TRBD2. The CDR3 covers 17 residues. With V trimmed by 0 bases and J by 0 bases, 11 bases remained unmatched. CDR1 and CDR2 from the germline V gene are DFQATT and SNEGSKA (reference sequence). This chain's CDR3 is CSAREILETSDSYEQYF. In DNA, the CDR3 is TGCAGTGCTAGAGAGATCTTGGAAACTAGCGACTCCTACGAGCAGTACTTC.

As concerns this clonotype: This may be a read error: a much more frequent sequence differs by one nucleotide. V usage is TRBV20-1 and J usage is TRBJ2-5; the D is unclear. Trimming stripped 8 bases from V and 7 bases from J, with 20 bases between. The germline V gene encodes CDR1 DFQATT and CDR2 SNEGSKA (reference sequence). The CDR3 consists of 13 residues. CDR3 residues: CSPPRPVSVTQYF. In DNA, the CDR3 is TGCAGTCCTCCGCGTCCCGTTTCGGTGACCCAGTACTTC.

On this clonotype: The CDR3 does not end in the conserved phenylalanine or tryptophan, so this is likely a read error. This chain uses TRBV6-1 with TRBJ1-6, with TRBD1 matching 7 bases. Trimming took 6 bases from V and 14 from J; bases not matched to a gene: 7. Germline values: CDR1 MNHNS, CDR2 SASEGT. The CDR3 contains 12 residues. In DNA form, the CDR3 reads TGTGCCAGCAGCCACCGGGACAGCGCCCTCCACCTT. Its translation is CASSHRDSALHL.

The chain is built from TRBV28 and TRBJ2-4, with TRBD2 as a possible D gene (5 bases). CDR3 length: 16 residues. Germline V gene sequence: CDR1 MDHEN, CDR2 SYDVKM. Trimming shortened V by 3 bases and J by 0 bases, and 12 bases separated the two germline ends. The chain's CDR3 is CASSFKRALAKNIQYF. The CDR3 DNA reads TGTGCCAGCAGTTTTAAGAGGGCACTAGCCAAAAACATTCAGTACTTC.

A few counts support this clonotype. This chain uses TRBV2 with TRBJ2-1; 12 bases align to TRBD2. The CDR3 totals 15 residues. Trimming at V came to 4 bases and at J to 6 bases, leaving 4 bases not matched to a gene. Germline V gene data show CDR1 as SNHLY and CDR2 as FYNNEI. The CDR3 protein is CASSVATSGGNEQFF. DNA of the CDR3: TGTGCCAGCAGTGTCGCGACTAGCGGGGGCAATGAGCAGTTCTTC.

This clonotype was seen a few times. The chain joins TRBV20-1 to TRBJ2-7; D remains ambiguous. With 3 bases removed from V and 5 bases from J, the gap between germline ends came to 11 bases. The length of the CDR3 is 12 residues. The V gene's germline CDR1 is DFQATT and CDR2 SNEGSKA (reference sequence). The DNA for the CDR3 is TGCAGTGCTAGGGCCAGCCCCGACGAGCAGTACTTC. It specifies CSARASPDEQYF.

In this sample, this clonotype turned up many times. This rearrangement joins TRBV6-2 or TRBV6-3 to TRBJ2-1; D ambiguous. The germline gives CDR1 MNHEY, CDR2 SVGEGT. V lost 5 bases to trimming and J lost 3 bases, with 11 bases between them. The CDR3 length is 14 residues. CDR3 nucleotide sequence: TGTGCCAGCAGTGCTTTGGGGTTCTACAATGAGCAGTTCTTC. Residues: CASSALGFYNEQFF.

This clonotype appeared many times. The rearrangement uses TRBV25-1 and TRBJ2-5; 7 bases are shared with TRBD2. The V gene's germline CDR1 is MGHDK and CDR2 SYGVNS. CDR3 length equals 15 residues. With 3 bases clipped from V and 4 bases from J, the junction kept 8 bases outside the gene matches. The CDR3 is CASSEWEGGRETQYF. The CDR3 DNA sequence: TGTGCCAGCAGTGAGTGGGAGGGAGGAAGAGAGACCCAGTACTTC. Filled out from reference TRBV25-1 and TRBJ2-5, the complete variable domain reads EADIYQTPRYLVIGTGKKITLECSQTMGHDKMYWYQQDPGMELHLIHYSYGVNSTEKGDLSSESTVSRIRTEHFPLTLESARPSHTSQYLCASSEWEGGRETQYFGPGTRLLVL.

There are a few counts of this clonotype. V usage is TRBV7-6 and J usage is TRBJ2-2, with a possible D match to TRBD2 (5 bases). This CDR3 spans 15 amino acids. V was pared by 5 bases and J by 4 bases, with 14 bases between. The germline V gene has CDR1 SGHVS and CDR2 FNYEAQ. CDR3 sequence: CASSPRWEPTGELFF. The CDR3 nucleotides are TGTGCCAGCAGCCCTCGATGGGAGCCCACCGGGGAGCTGTTTTTT.

In its sample, this clonotype was seen a few times. The chain is built from TRBV4-1 and TRBJ2-1; 11 nucleotides agree with TRBD2. Germline CDR1 is MGHRA and CDR2 is YSYEKL. The V and J ends lost 2 bases and 6 bases, in that order; junction bases with no gene match: 3. CDR3 length equals 15 residues. This CDR3 is CASSQLAGGGNEQFF. The CDR3 DNA reads as TGCGCCAGCAGCCAACTAGCGGGGGGCGGCAATGAGCAGTTCTTC.

This clonotype was detected only a few times. The genes are TRBV5-4 and TRBJ2-7; TRBD1 or TRBD2 may be the D gene (6 bases each). CDR1 and CDR2 (germline): SGHNT, YYREEE (reference sequence). Trimming took 9 bases from V and 3 from J, leaving 13 bases between them. The length of the CDR3 is 12 residues. CDR3 DNA sequence: TGTGCCACCTCGGGGGACAACTACGAGCAGTACTTC. Encoded protein: CATSGDNYEQYF. Combining the CDR3 with reference TRBV5-4 and TRBJ2-7 gives the whole variable domain ETGVTQSPTHLIKTRGQQVTLRCSSQSGHNTVSWYQQALGQGPQFIFQYYREEENGRGNFPPRFSGLQFPNYSSELNVNALELDDSALYLCATSGDNYEQYFGPGTRLTVT.

This sequence joins TRBV4-1 and TRBJ2-3; no firm D call. The germline V gene has CDR1 MGHRA and CDR2 YSYEKL. CDR3 size: 14 residues. The ends were cut back, 0 bases at V and 9 bases at J, with 13 bases in the middle. The CDR3 DNA reads TGCGCCAGCAGCCAAGAGGCCGTCTCGAGGACGCAGTATTTT. Residues: CASSQEAVSRTQYF.

The chain links TRBV27 to TRBJ2-6; 7 bases match TRBD1. CDR3 size: 15 residues. Germline V lookup: CDR1 MNHEY, CDR2 SMNVEV (reference sequence). Trimming cost V 6 bases and J 2 bases; bases outside gene matches: 4. In DNA, the CDR3 is TGTGCCAGCAGGCGAACAGGGGCTGGGGCCAACGTCCTGACTTTC. The encoded protein is CASRRTGAGANVLTF.

The chain uses TRBV5-4 and TRBJ2-3; D is undetermined. V lost 4 bases and J lost 4, with 7 bases in between. This CDR3 is 12 amino acids long. Per the germline V gene, CDR1 is SGHNT and CDR2 is YYREEE (reference sequence). The chain's CDR3 is CASSIGADTQYF. CDR3 nucleotides: TGTGCCAGCAGCATTGGGGCAGATACGCAGTATTTT.

This clonotype has a count of ten or more. The chain recombines TRBV27 with TRBJ2-7; TRBD1 aligns across 10 bases. Trimming at V came to 7 bases and at J to 5 bases, leaving 14 bases not matched to a gene. Germline V gene sequence: CDR1 MNHEY, CDR2 SMNVEV (reference sequence). This CDR3 is built from 16 residues. CDR3 protein: CASTKNGGDRGHEQYF. The CDR3 DNA is TGTGCCAGCACAAAAAATGGCGGGGACAGGGGCCACGAGCAGTACTTC.

In the case of this clonotype: Germline and junction disagree at one end, which may indicate a read error. The V gene is TRBV28, the J gene TRBJ2-5; D not resolved. The CDR3 sequence is 15 residues long. Germline CDR1 is MDHEN and CDR2 is SYDVKM. CDR3 coding DNA: TGTGCCAGCACACCAGTCCGGGTTTTATTGGAGACCCAGCACTTC. This translates into CASTPVRVLLETQHF.

This clonotype has only a few counts. The V gene is TRBV7-9, the J gene TRBJ2-7; D possibly matches TRBD1 or TRBD2 (5 bases each). CDR3 length: 14 residues. CDR1 is SEHNR and CDR2 is FQNEAQ in the germline V gene (reference sequence). Trimming shortened V by 2 bases and J by 4 bases, and 12 bases separated the two germline ends. The chain's CDR3 is CASSLHDRGYEQYF. The CDR3 DNA reads as TGTGCCAGCAGCTTACATGACAGAGGGTACGAGCAGTACTTC. The complete variable domain, with remaining parts taken from reference TRBV7-9 and TRBJ2-7, reads DTGVSQNPRHKITKRGQNVTFRCDPISEHNRLYWYRQTLGQGPEFLTYFQNEAQLEKSRLLSDRFSAERPKGSFSTLEIQRTEQGDSAMYLCASSLHDRGYEQYFGPGTRLTVT.

This clonotype showed up many times. The CDR3 region is CATSRDVEDRDIDQPQHF. The DNA for the CDR3 is TGTGCCACCAGCAGAGATGTGGAGGACAGGGACATCGATCAGCCCCAGCATTTT. This chain joins TRBV15 and TRBJ1-5; the match to TRBD1 covers 8 bases. This CDR3 contains 18 residues. Germline values: CDR1 LNHNV, CDR2 YYDKDF (reference sequence). V shed 0 bases, J shed 5 bases, and the junction held 12 bases outside the gene matches. Looking up the rest from reference TRBV15 and TRBJ1-5 gives the full variable domain: DAMVIQNPRYQVTQFGKPVTLSCSQTLNHNVMYWYQQKSSQAPKLLFHYYDKDFNNEADTPDNFQSRRPNTSFCFLDIRSPGLGDTAMYLCATSRDVEDRDIDQPQHFGDGTRLSIL.

At least ten counts were recorded for this clonotype. The genes are TRBV4-2 and TRBJ2-7, with TRBD2 identical over 7 bases. The CDR3 extends over 16 amino acids. V lost 0 bases, J lost 4 bases, and 9 bases stayed unmatched. Looked up from germline, CDR1 is LGHNA and CDR2 is YNFKEQ. CDR3 residues: CASSQDAASGPYEQYF. As DNA, the CDR3 is TGTGCCAGCAGCCAAGATGCGGCTAGCGGCCCGTACGAGCAGTACTTC.

The chain is built from TRBV19 and TRBJ2-1; D might be TRBD1 (5 bases). From germline, CDR1 is LNHDA and CDR2 SQIVND (reference sequence). The CDR3 has 17 residues. V dropped 1 base and J dropped 6 bases, with 19 bases sitting between them. CDR3 residues: CASSIAQQAPEGNEQFF. CDR3 in DNA: TGTGCCAGTAGTATAGCTCAACAGGCCCCCGAAGGCAATGAGCAGTTCTTC.

The chain links TRBV25-1 to TRBJ2-1, with 8 nucleotides matching TRBD2. This CDR3 is 16 amino acids long. Germline CDR1 MGHDK, CDR2 SYGVNS. V trimming: 2 bases; J trimming: 6 bases; junction bases outside the gene matches: 9. The CDR3 reads CASSEEPTSGSNEQFF. The CDR3 DNA is TGTGCCAGCAGTGAAGAACCCACTAGCGGTTCCAATGAGCAGTTCTTC.

This clonotype was seen more than once but under ten times. The chain has TRBV4-3 and TRBJ2-1, with TRBD2 matching 9 bases. There are 17 residues in the CDR3. J was trimmed by 5 bases and V by 0 bases; bases with no gene match: 8. Germline CDR1 reads LGHNA; CDR2 reads YSLEER. The CDR3 sequence: CASSQEPGLAMNNEQFF. CDR3 nucleotide sequence: TGCGCCAGCAGCCAAGAACCAGGACTAGCGATGAACAATGAGCAGTTCTTC.

The chain carries TRBV7-9 and TRBJ1-2; no clear D gene. Germline assignment: CDR1 SEHNR and CDR2 FQNEAQ (reference sequence). The CDR3 spans 12 residues. Trimming cost V 6 bases and J 3 bases, with 8 bases left between them. The CDR3 loop reads CASSRVDYGYTF. DNA for the CDR3: TGTGCCAGCAGTCGTGTGGACTATGGCTACACCTTC.